The 10 T cell receptor beta chains presented below share a single source sample, sequenced in a study of blood T cell repertoires in COVID-19. Generated by immunoSEQ multiplex PCR, the TCRdb table keeps only in-frame clones and is missing some. The data hold more than 250,000 clones, with around nine tenths observed a single time. Sequenced: PBMCs or T cells enriched from blood (not recorded which). Receptors originate from a woman aged 30 to 39 who had recovered from COVID-19.

V usage is TRBV9 and J usage is TRBJ1-3; D gene uncertain. Trimming removed 3 bases from V and 4 bases from J, with 8 bases in between. Germline V lookup: CDR1 SGDLS, CDR2 YYNGEE. The CDR3 is 13 residues long. The CDR3 reads CASSANSGNTIYF. CDR3 in DNA: TGTGCCAGCAGCGCCAATAGCGGAAACACCATATATTTT.

V is TRBV3-1 (or the pseudogene TRBV3-2) and J is TRBJ2-3, with 11 bases fitting TRBD2. Trimming at V came to 1 base and at J to 3 bases, leaving 3 bases not matched to a gene. The CDR3 totals 16 residues. CDR1 is LGHDT, CDR2 YNNKEL, per germline (reference sequence). The DNA of the CDR3 is TGTGCCAGCAGCCAAGGGACTAGCGGGCGTACAGATACGCAGTATTTT. This gives the protein CASSQGTSGRTDTQYF.

The chain has TRBV11-2 and TRBJ1-1; TRBD1 agrees at 8 bases. Per germline, CDR1 SGHAT and CDR2 FQNNGV. This CDR3 contains 17 residues. The V gene end was trimmed by 1 base and the J gene end by 2 bases; junction bases not matched to a gene: 9. CDR3 DNA: TGTGCCAGCAGCTTAGGCTGGGGACAGGCAACTAACACTGAAGCTTTCTTT. As protein: CASSLGWGQATNTEAFF.

This chain links TRBV18 with TRBJ1-4; D ambiguous. V was shortened by 3 bases and J by 2 bases, with 13 bases between the two germline ends. Germline-derived CDR1 and CDR2 are KGHSH and LQKENI. This CDR3 region has 16 residues. The CDR3 region has the DNA TGTGCCAGCTCACCCGGGGTGGGTGAGACTAATGAAAAACTGTTTTTT. It codes for CASSPGVGETNEKLFF.

The rearrangement links TRBV5-1 to TRBJ1-5; weak D call: TRBD1 (5 bases). This CDR3 has 14 residues. The V gene's germline CDR1 is SGHRS and CDR2 YFSETQ. V was cut by 0 bases and J by 3 bases, with 7 bases left in between. CDR3 sequence (DNA): TGCGCCAGCAGCTTGGGACAGATCAATCAGCCCCAGCATTTT. Its translation is CASSLGQINQPQHF.

CDR3 DNA sequence: TGTGCCAGCAGTTTGGTGGCAGGAGGAAACACCATATATTTT. Its translation is CASSLVAGGNTIYF. This sequence joins TRBV27 and TRBJ1-3, with unresolved D. The germline CDR1 and CDR2 sequences are MNHEY and SMNVEV (reference sequence). The CDR3 covers 14 residues. Deletions cut 3 bases from V and 4 bases from J, with 10 bases between.

This clone has only one observation. This chain links TRBV5-5 with TRBJ1-1; 7 positions match TRBD1. V lost 4 bases and J lost 5; bases outside the gene matches: 11. The CDR3 sequence is 15 residues long. The germline V gene encodes CDR1 SGHKS and CDR2 YYEKEE (reference sequence). CDR3 sequence: CASSIPAGRGTEAFF. The CDR3 bases are TGTGCCAGCAGCATCCCGGCCGGCAGGGGGACTGAAGCTTTCTTT. Full variable domain (rest looked up from reference TRBV5-5 and TRBJ1-1): DAGVTQSPTHLIKTRGQQVTLRCSPISGHKSVSWYQQVLGQGPQFIFQYYEKEERGRGNFPDRFSARQFPNYSSELNVNALLLGDSALYLCASSIPAGRGTEAFFGQGTRLTVV.

V gene TRBV9 combines with J gene TRBJ1-2; tentative D call: TRBD1 (6 bases). Germline lookup yields CDR1 SGDLS and CDR2 YYNGEE. Trimming pared 7 bases from V and 7 bases from J, leaving 11 bases between. This CDR3 has 11 residues. The CDR3 protein is CASRQGIGYTF. CDR3 DNA sequence: TGTGCCAGCCGGCAGGGGATTGGCTACACCTTC. Combining the CDR3 with reference TRBV9 and TRBJ1-2 gives the whole variable domain DSGVTQTPKHLITATGQRVTLRCSPRSGDLSVYWYQQSLDQGLQFLIQYYNGEERAKGNILERFSAQQFPDLHSELNLSSLELGDSALYFCASRQGIGYTFGSGTRLTVV.

Many counts were recorded for this clone. The sample contains more than one DNA sequence encoding this CDR3. The chain links TRBV5-1 to TRBJ1-2; D perhaps matches TRBD1 (6 bases). The CDR3 spans 17 residues. V was pared by 0 bases and J by 3 bases, with 18 bases between. Germline V gives CDR1 SGHRS, CDR2 YFSETQ. CDR3 sequence (DNA): TGCGCCAGCAGCTTGGGTCGGGGGGGACATTCCGACTATGGCTACACCTTC. Amino acid sequence: CASSLGRGGHSDYGYTF.

The gene calls are TRBV18 and TRBJ2-2, with D perhaps matching TRBD2 (6 bases). The CDR3 contains 16 residues. The ends were cut back, 3 bases at V and 5 bases at J, with 16 bases in the middle. CDR1 is KGHSH, CDR2 LQKENI, per germline. CDR3 residues: CASSPPGQAGTGELFF. In nucleotides, the CDR3 is TGTGCCAGCTCACCCCCCGGCCAAGCGGGTACCGGGGAGCTGTTTTTT.